Listed here are 22 T cell receptor beta chains from one sample, sequenced in a study of blood T cell repertoires in COVID-19. Sequenced by immunoSEQ multiplex PCR; TCRdb stores in-frame clones only, minus some. The sample has around 300,000 clones, approximately 89% seen once. Sequences were obtained from PBMCs or T cells enriched from blood (not recorded which). These receptors were taken from a woman aged 55-70 years who had recovered from COVID-19.

Note on this clone: At one boundary the junction diverges from the germline segment, which might be a read error. V gene TRBV7-7 combines with J gene TRBJ2-2, with 7 positions matching TRBD1. The CDR3 runs to 15 residues. Germline CDR1 and CDR2: SSHAT and FNYEAQ (reference sequence). The DNA of the CDR3 is TGTGCTAGCAGCGCATACAGGGGCCAGACCGGGGAGCTGTTTTTT. Residues: CASSAYRGQTGELFF.

A note on this clone: Other DNA sequences in the same sample also yield this CDR3. The chain links TRBV18 to TRBJ1-1; D is unclear. The CDR3 spans 12 residues. Trimming removed 3 bases from V and 2 bases from J, with 4 bases in between. Germline CDR1 KGHSH, CDR2 LQKENI. CDR3 bases: TGTGCCAGCTCACCGTCTAACACTGAAGCTTTCTTT. Amino acids: CASSPSNTEAFF. The variable domain in full, completed from reference TRBV18 and TRBJ1-1, reads NAGVMQNPRHLVRRRGQEARLRCSPMKGHSHVYWYRQLPEEGLKFMVYLQKENIIDESGMPKERFSAEFPKEGPSILRIQQVVRGDSAAYFCASSPSNTEAFFGQGTRLTVV.

This clone was observed a few times. The rearrangement links TRBV3-1 (or the pseudogene TRBV3-2) to TRBJ2-7; no clear D gene. The germline V gene encodes CDR1 LGHDT and CDR2 YNNKEL (reference sequence). Trimming cost V 0 bases and J 0 bases, with 6 bases left between them. This CDR3 is 14 amino acids long. The CDR3 protein is CASSQDESSYEQYF. In nucleotides, the CDR3 is TGTGCCAGCAGCCAAGATGAGAGCTCCTACGAGCAGTACTTC.

The chain has TRBV28 and TRBJ2-7, with 9 bases fitting TRBD1. The V and J ends lost 5 bases and 5 bases, in that order; junction bases with no gene match: 10. The CDR3 contains 15 residues. CDR1 MDHEN and CDR2 SYDVKM come from the germline V gene. CDR3 DNA: TGTGCCAGCAGTCCAGGGGACAGGGCGAACGACGAGCAGTACTTC. Its protein product is CASSPGDRANDEQYF.

This clone came up a few times. The chain couples TRBV19 to TRBJ2-1; 9 bases map to TRBD2. Trimming at V came to 1 base and at J to 10 bases, leaving 11 bases not matched to a gene. Germline V CDR1 and CDR2: LNHDA, SQIVND (reference sequence). The CDR3 length is 16 residues. DNA of the CDR3: TGTGCCAGTAGTATAGTCTGGGCTAGCGGGATCGGGGAGCAGTTCTTC. The encoded protein is CASSIVWASGIGEQFF.

V is TRBV2 and J is TRBJ2-7; D unclear. V was clipped by 3 bases and J by 1 base, with 7 bases between them. The V gene's germline CDR1 is SNHLY and CDR2 FYNNEI. The CDR3 length is 13 residues. DNA of the CDR3: TGTGCCAGCAGTGACGGTTTATCCTACGAGCAGTACTTC. Translating it yields CASSDGLSYEQYF.

The chain uses TRBV19 and TRBJ1-1; TRBD1 matches 8 bases. The J segment lost 1 base and the V segment lost 4 bases, leaving 2 bases of the junction unmatched. The CDR3 extends over 14 amino acids. Germline CDR1 reads LNHDA; CDR2 reads SQIVND (reference sequence). CDR3 sequence reads: CASSRDRGNTEAFF. The CDR3 DNA reads as TGTGCCAGTAGTAGAGACAGGGGGAACACTGAAGCTTTCTTT.

This rearrangement joins TRBV10-1 to TRBJ2-6; D is perhaps TRBD1 (6 bases). The CDR3 loop spans 16 amino acids. V was pared by 4 bases and J by 1 base, with 11 bases between. CDR1 is WNHNN and CDR2 is SYGVQD in the germline V gene (reference sequence). The CDR3 spells CASSGAQGSGANVLTF. Here the CDR3 DNA reads TGCGCCAGCAGTGGGGCACAGGGTTCTGGGGCCAACGTCCTGACTTTC.

This chain joins TRBV7-9 and TRBJ2-1; 14 bases map to TRBD2. Germline CDR1 reads SEHNR; CDR2 reads FQNEAQ (reference sequence). V gave up 5 bases and J gave up 7 bases; unmatched junction bases: 10. CDR3 length: 17 residues. The chain's CDR3 is CASSPTSGGATINEQFF. CDR3 sequence (DNA): TGTGCCAGCAGCCCGACTAGCGGGGGGGCCACAATTAATGAGCAGTTCTTC.

The table lists this clone with a count of one. Within the sample, other DNA sequences also encode this same CDR3. This chain uses TRBV28 with TRBJ2-5; 9 bases align to TRBD2. The length of the CDR3 is 16 residues. Unmatched junction bases numbered 10, after V lost 3 bases and J lost 5 bases. Germline assignment: CDR1 MDHEN and CDR2 SYDVKM. This CDR3 is CASSLGGAGGRETQYF. The CDR3 DNA reads TGTGCCAGCAGTTTGGGGGGAGCGGGAGGTCGGGAGACCCAGTACTTC. The entire variable domain, with the rest obtained from reference TRBV28 and TRBJ2-5, is as follows: DVKVTQSSRYLVKRTGEKVFLECVQDMDHENMFWYRQDPGLGLRLIYFSYDVKMKEKGDIPEGYSVSREKKERFSLILESASTNQTSMYLCASSLGGAGGRETQYFGPGTRLLVL.

The chain combines TRBV6-5 with TRBJ1-2; 12 nucleotides line up with TRBD1. The CDR3 has 14 residues. Germline trimming cut 6 bases from V and 6 bases from J; bases unmatched to any gene: 5. Germline V gene lookup returns CDR1 MNHEY and CDR2 SVGAGI. CDR3 in DNA: TGTGCCAGCAGCCCGGGACAGGGGGCCAATGGCTACACCTTC. Translating it yields CASSPGQGANGYTF.

CDR3 DNA sequence: TGTGCCAGCAGCGTGACTAGCGGGAAGGATACGCAGTATTTT. Translation gives CASSVTSGKDTQYF. The chain has TRBV7-9 and TRBJ2-3; 11 bases agree with TRBD2. Germline lookup yields CDR1 SEHNR and CDR2 FQNEAQ (reference sequence). The CDR3 totals 14 residues. V trimming: 5 bases; J trimming: 6 bases; junction bases outside the gene matches: 4.

V is TRBV19 and J is TRBJ1-1; 7 bases align to TRBD1. The CDR3 sequence is 14 residues long. Germline V gene sequence: CDR1 LNHDA, CDR2 SQIVND (reference sequence). V was clipped by 4 bases and J by 1 base; unmatched bases: 3. The CDR3 here is CASSRRQGNTEAFF. The CDR3 nucleotides read TGTGCCAGTAGTAGGAGACAGGGGAACACTGAAGCTTTCTTT.

The rearrangement links TRBV5-4 to TRBJ1-2, with D perhaps matching TRBD1 (6 bases). The CDR3 totals 15 residues. Trimming took off 3 bases at V and 4 bases at J, with 16 bases between the two ends. Germline loops: CDR1 SGHNT, CDR2 YYREEE (reference sequence). CDR3 protein: CASSSKGVRGYGYTF. In DNA form, the CDR3 reads TGTGCCAGCAGCTCAAAGGGGGTGAGGGGCTATGGCTACACCTTC.

This rearrangement joins TRBV15 to TRBJ1-3, with 7 bases fitting TRBD1. From germline, CDR1 is LNHNV and CDR2 YYDKDF (reference sequence). This CDR3 spans 12 amino acids. Trimming cost V 3 bases and J 15 bases; bases outside gene matches: 8. As DNA, the CDR3 is TGTGCCACCAGCAGTTGGGACAGCCCCCGATATTTT. Amino acid sequence: CATSSWDSPRYF. Full variable domain (outside the CDR3, taken from reference TRBV15 and TRBJ1-3): DAMVIQNPRYQVTQFGKPVTLSCSQTLNHNVMYWYQQKSSQAPKLLFHYYDKDFNNEADTPDNFQSRRPNTSFCFLDIRSPGLGDTAMYLCATSSWDSPRYFGEGSWLTVV.

The gene calls are TRBV28 and TRBJ1-5; 8 bases align to TRBD1. V was clipped by 3 bases and J by 3 bases; unmatched bases: 10. In germline, CDR1 is MDHEN, CDR2 SYDVKM. This CDR3 spans 17 amino acids. CDR3 sequence: CASSFRQGMINNQPQHF. The DNA of the CDR3 is TGTGCCAGCAGTTTTCGACAGGGGATGATTAACAATCAGCCCCAGCATTTT.

The table lists this clone with a few counts. The rearrangement links TRBV4-1 to TRBJ2-7; a possible D gene is TRBD2 (5 bases). CDR3 size: 15 residues. The V end lost 1 base, the J end lost 3 bases, and 13 bases lay between the germline ends. Per germline, CDR1 MGHRA and CDR2 YSYEKL. The CDR3 bases are TGCGCCAGCAGCCAAGTTTTGGACTCATACTACGAGCAGTACTTC. Translating gives CASSQVLDSYYEQYF.

The rearrangement uses TRBV4-1 and TRBJ2-5; 7 nucleotides line up with TRBD1. The CDR3 length is 16 residues. Germline V gene lookup returns CDR1 MGHRA and CDR2 YSYEKL. V dropped 4 bases and J dropped 1; count of bases not matched to a gene: 9. The CDR3 bases are TGCGCCAGCAGCCGAACCCCCGGGACAGCCCAAGAGACCCAGTACTTC. Translating it yields CASSRTPGTAQETQYF.

The V and J genes are TRBV6-5 and TRBJ2-3; 7 bases line up with TRBD2. Germline CDR1 MNHEY, CDR2 SVGAGI. The CDR3 loop spans 16 amino acids. The V and J ends lost 2 bases and 4 bases, in that order; junction bases with no gene match: 9. Here the CDR3 reads CASSYLSGGRADTQYF. The DNA of the CDR3 is TGTGCCAGCAGTTACCTATCGGGGGGAAGGGCAGATACGCAGTATTTT.

The gene calls are TRBV9 and TRBJ1-1; D gene unclear. V was clipped by 4 bases and J by 4 bases, with 20 bases between them. Germline V gene sequence: CDR1 SGDLS, CDR2 YYNGEE. The CDR3 runs 16 residues. CDR3 amino acids: CASSPRQGDDGTEAFF. CDR3 nucleotide sequence: TGTGCCAGCAGCCCCCGTCAAGGAGACGACGGCACTGAAGCTTTCTTT.

J is TRBJ2-1 and V is TRBV7-3; D is possibly TRBD1 (5 bases). V dropped 2 bases and J dropped 2 bases, with 10 bases sitting between them. There are 15 residues in the CDR3. Germline values: CDR1 SGHTA, CDR2 FQGTGA. Written as DNA, the CDR3 is TGTGCCAGCAGCTTACCTCTGGACACCTACAATGAGCAGTTCTTC. Its protein is CASSLPLDTYNEQFF.

The chain carries TRBV6-5 and TRBJ1-2; D unresolved. This CDR3 has 14 amino acids. Trimming left V 0 bases short and J 9 bases short, with 14 bases between. The germline V gene encodes CDR1 MNHEY and CDR2 SVGAGI. CDR3 loop: CASSYSRVSSSYTF. CDR3 in DNA: TGTGCCAGCAGTTACTCGAGAGTTTCTAGTAGCTACACCTTC.